This T cell receptor beta chain was sequenced for a study of shared clonotypes between healthy human individuals. As for the study in general: The cohort had two women and three men, ages 18 to 49. Three CD4 naive, three CD4 memory, two CD8 naive and one CD8 memory plate were used per donor.

The CDR3 is made up of 13 amino acids. Looked up from germline, CDR1 is SQVTM and CDR2 is ANQGSEA. With 5 bases removed from V and 5 bases from J, the gap between germline ends came to 15 bases. Here immunoSEQ multiplex PCR was the method, and the copy in TCRdb shows in-frame clones only, minus some. The sample has approximately 1.5 million clones; approximately 98% are singletons. Study-level points and caveats: Naive subsets usually exceeded memory subsets in estimated richness. Clonotypes shared by all four sorted-subset donors had higher generation probabilities than non-shared clonotypes.

Points on this clone: Its antigen is still unknown.

This chain joins TRBV29-1 and TRBJ1-1; D is uncertain. The specimen was naive CD4+ T cells sorted from blood. The subset is: CD45RA+ positively selected. The TCR comes from a man aged 25 to 45 in good health. CDR3 residues: CSVKRAVGTEAFF. The CDR3 nucleotides are TGCAGCGTTAAACGGGCGGTAGGGACTGAAGCTTTCTTT.